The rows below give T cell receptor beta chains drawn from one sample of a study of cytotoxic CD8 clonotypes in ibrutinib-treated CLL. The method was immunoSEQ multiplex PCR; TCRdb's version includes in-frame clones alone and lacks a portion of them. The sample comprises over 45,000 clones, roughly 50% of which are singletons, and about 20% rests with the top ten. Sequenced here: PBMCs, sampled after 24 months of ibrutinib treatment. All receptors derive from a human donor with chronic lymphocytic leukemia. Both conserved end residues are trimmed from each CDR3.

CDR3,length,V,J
ASSIGVWGNTEAF,13,TRBV19,TRBJ1-1
ASSGGGGEQF,10,TRBV10-1,TRBJ2-1
ASSGSYYGYT,10,TRBV5-5,TRBJ1-2
ASSLRQPGSPLH,12,TRBV28,TRBJ1-6
ASSLRGVDTQY,11,TRBV5-6,TRBJ2-3
ASSLIPQPNTEAF,13,TRBV5-1,TRBJ1-1
ASSLGVWSGGSYGYT,15,TRBV7-8,TRBJ1-2
ATSRRDSKSRQF,12,TRBV15,TRBJ2-1
ASSSIGSYNSPLH,13,TRBV11-2,TRBJ1-6
ASSLLAESSYNEQF,14,TRBV13,TRBJ2-1
ASSSGMSGRAWF,12,TRBV11-2,TRBJ2-1
ASSSTPGETQY,11,TRBV5-1,TRBJ2-5
ASRPGTVVSGANVLT,15,TRBV28,TRBJ2-6
ASSQEYWEEGF,11,TRBV4-2,TRBJ1-1
ASSYLPSPNTEAF,13,TRBV6-5,TRBJ1-1
ASSLGQGDNQPQH,13,TRBV5-1,TRBJ1-5
ATSRAGPGGNEQF,13,TRBV15,TRBJ2-1
SVHTRGSGAF,10,TRBV29-1,TRBJ1-1
ASSLRQGEQF,10,TRBV4-1,TRBJ2-1
ASHSAFSGNTIY,12,TRBV6-5,TRBJ1-3
ASSGGPQETQY,11,TRBV18,TRBJ2-5
ASSMGGSYTEAF,12,TRBV19,TRBJ1-1
ASSLPTGGLSYEQY,14,TRBV5-4,TRBJ2-7
ASSLNGEYGYT,11,TRBV5-5,TRBJ1-2
ADGASLNTGELF,12,TRBV11-2,TRBJ2-2
ASSEYGQLTDTQY,13,TRBV25-1,TRBJ2-3
ASSPRTPRSGANVLT,15,TRBV27,TRBJ2-6
ASSPRQGQSDTQY,13,TRBV4-1,TRBJ2-3
ASSGRFGYT,9,TRBV19,TRBJ1-2
ASTGGTNTGELF,12,TRBV25-1,TRBJ2-2
ASSEKTGINEKLF,13,TRBV6-1,TRBJ1-4